These 18 T cell receptor beta chains came from one sample sequenced in a study of a mutant IDH1 vaccine in newly diagnosed glioma. Assay: immunoSEQ multiplex PCR; the TCRdb copy retains only in-frame clones and omits some. The sample shows some 60,000 clones, more than 85% of them seen only once. Stated time point: baseline, week 1 (first vaccination visit). The treatment is: pre-vaccination baseline after standard-of-care therapy. The source material was PBMCs, sampled from a glioma patient treated with radiotherapy, temozolomide or both. The source is a man between 50 and 59 years old with glioma.

The genes are TRBV6-6 and TRBJ1-1, with D hard to call. Germline assignment: CDR1 MNHNY and CDR2 SVGAGI (reference sequence). V shed 8 bases and J shed 1 base, with 11 bases lying between them. This CDR3 spans 13 amino acids. Here the CDR3 reads CASLDRRNTEAFF. In DNA, the CDR3 is TGTGCCAGCCTTGACCGTAGGAACACTGAAGCTTTCTTT.

This sequence joins TRBV10-1 and TRBJ2-3, with 7 bases fitting TRBD1. The length of the CDR3 is 13 residues. V shed 7 bases, J shed 4 bases, and the junction held 5 bases outside the gene matches. Germline CDR1 reads WNHNN; CDR2 reads SYGVQD (reference sequence). Written as DNA, the CDR3 is TGCGCCAGCAACCGGGACAGCGCAGATACGCAGTATTTT. This encodes CASNRDSADTQYF.

The chain couples TRBV5-6 to TRBJ2-5; 9 positions agree with TRBD1. The CDR3 runs 15 residues. Germline trimming cut 4 bases from V and 5 bases from J; bases unmatched to any gene: 9. CDR1 is SGHDT, CDR2 YYEEEE, per germline. CDR3: CASSRDREVGETQYF. In DNA form, the CDR3 reads TGTGCCAGCAGCAGGGACAGGGAGGTTGGGGAGACCCAGTACTTC.

V gene TRBV27 combines with J gene TRBJ1-5; TRBD1 might be the D (5 bases). The ends were cut back, 5 bases at V and 1 base at J, with 9 bases in the middle. The CDR3 length is 14 residues. CDR1 is MNHEY, CDR2 SMNVEV, per germline (reference sequence). The DNA of the CDR3 is TGTGCCAGCAGTGTACGGGACAGCAATCAGCCCCAGCATTTT. This sequence encodes CASSVRDSNQPQHF.

This clone appeared a single time. The chain carries TRBV19 and TRBJ2-2, with D hard to call. V was clipped by 7 bases and J by 5 bases, with 11 bases between them. Germline values: CDR1 LNHDA, CDR2 SQIVND (reference sequence). The CDR3 runs 13 residues. The CDR3 coding sequence is TGTGCCAGTACGGGTAGAATAACCGGGGAGCTGTTTTTT. Translation gives CASTGRITGELFF.

This clone appeared a few times. V gene TRBV2 combines with J gene TRBJ2-5, with 12 bases that match TRBD2. Trimming removed 5 bases from V and 6 bases from J; junction bases left unmatched: 4. CDR3 length: 14 amino acids. CDR1 is SNHLY and CDR2 is FYNNEI in the germline V gene. CDR3 region: CASSYLAGGQTQYF. In DNA, the CDR3 is TGTGCCAGCAGTTACCTAGCGGGGGGGCAGACCCAGTACTTC. The whole variable domain, filled in from reference TRBV2 and TRBJ2-5, reads EPEVTQTPSHQVTQMGQEVILRCVPISNHLYFYWYRQILGQKVEFLVSFYNNEISEKSEIFDDQFSVERPDGSNFTLKIRSTKLEDSAMYFCASSYLAGGQTQYFGPGTRLLVL.

This clone was seen only once. The chain couples TRBV5-4 to TRBJ2-5, with a tentative D call TRBD1 (6 bases). V was cut by 2 bases and J by 2 bases, with 10 bases left in between. CDR1 and CDR2 from the germline V gene are SGHNT and YYREEE (reference sequence). The CDR3 covers 14 residues. DNA of the CDR3: TGTGCCAGCAGCTTTCGCACAGGGCAAGAGACCCAGTACTTC. Its protein product is CASSFRTGQETQYF. The whole variable domain, remainder taken from reference TRBV5-4 and TRBJ2-5, is ETGVTQSPTHLIKTRGQQVTLRCSSQSGHNTVSWYQQALGQGPQFIFQYYREEENGRGNFPPRFSGLQFPNYSSELNVNALELDDSALYLCASSFRTGQETQYFGPGTRLLVL.

The chain joins TRBV7-3 to TRBJ2-6; D is unclear. Trimming left V 0 bases short and J 4 bases short, with 10 bases between. Germline V gene sequence: CDR1 SGHTA, CDR2 FQGTGA. The CDR3 runs to 16 residues. The DNA of the CDR3 is TGTGCCAGCAGCTTAACATCGGTAGCAGGGGCCAACGTCCTGACTTTC. Its translation: CASSLTSVAGANVLTF.

The chain carries TRBV6-1 and TRBJ1-5; D is undetermined. Trimming removed 5 bases from V and 4 bases from J, with 15 bases in between. Germline V gene lookup returns CDR1 MNHNS and CDR2 SASEGT. The CDR3 has 15 residues. CDR3 sequence (DNA): TGTGCCAGCAGTCCTACCGACATTCTAAATCAGCCCCAGCATTTT. This encodes CASSPTDILNQPQHF.

CDR3 coding DNA: TGTGCCAGCAGTAAATTAACAGGGTCTGGAAACACCATATATTTT. Its translation is CASSKLTGSGNTIYF. The V call is TRBV6-5, the J call TRBJ1-3; D may be TRBD1 (6 bases). V was pared by 5 bases and J by 1 base, with 12 bases between. The CDR3 contains 15 residues. From germline, CDR1 is MNHEY and CDR2 SVGAGI.

This chain connects TRBV5-4 to TRBJ2-3; TRBD2 matches 12 bases. The CDR3 totals 17 residues. Germline V lookup: CDR1 SGHNT, CDR2 YYREEE (reference sequence). V was pared by 4 bases and J by 5 bases, with 11 bases of the junction left unmatched. The CDR3 is CASSEPPPTSGRDTQYF. CDR3 sequence (DNA): TGTGCCAGCAGCGAACCACCACCGACTAGCGGGAGAGATACGCAGTATTTT.

This clone was seen a few times. The rearrangement uses TRBV7-2 and TRBJ2-1; 14 bases are a match to TRBD2. Germline CDR1 and CDR2: SGHTA and FQGNSA. CDR3 length equals 19 residues. V lost 7 bases, J lost 7 bases, and 18 bases stayed unmatched. CDR3 coding DNA: TGTGCCAGCACCCAGCCGGGACTAGCGGGAGTTATTGGCCTTAATGAGCAGTTCTTC. It specifies CASTQPGLAGVIGLNEQFF.

The chain joins TRBV30 to TRBJ2-1; D not resolved. Germline values: CDR1 GTSNPN, CDR2 SVGIG (reference sequence). V dropped 0 bases and J dropped 8 bases, with 8 bases sitting between them. The CDR3 is 12 residues long. CDR3 protein: CAWSVQVYEQFF. CDR3 bases: TGTGCCTGGAGTGTACAAGTGTATGAGCAGTTCTTC.

The chain employs TRBV18 and TRBJ2-3; no clear D. Germline values: CDR1 KGHSH, CDR2 LQKENI. The V and J ends lost 1 base and 1 base respectively, with 15 bases between them. The CDR3 extends over 17 amino acids. The CDR3 nucleotides are TGTGCCAGCTCACCACGGGTTAGGATTGAGGGCACAGATACGCAGTATTTT. This sequence encodes CASSPRVRIEGTDTQYF. The variable domain in full, with the rest retrieved from reference TRBV18 and TRBJ2-3, is NAGVMQNPRHLVRRRGQEARLRCSPMKGHSHVYWYRQLPEEGLKFMVYLQKENIIDESGMPKERFSAEFPKEGPSILRIQQVVRGDSAAYFCASSPRVRIEGTDTQYFGPGTRLTVL.

This chain connects TRBV9 to TRBJ1-2, with a tentative D call TRBD1 (6 bases). Per germline, CDR1 SGDLS and CDR2 YYNGEE. This CDR3 has 13 amino acids. Trimming took off 5 bases at V and 5 bases at J, with 13 bases between the two ends. The CDR3 here is CASSSDQGYGYTF. The CDR3 bases are TGTGCCAGCAGTTCAGATCAGGGGTATGGCTACACCTTC.

The chain is built from TRBV10-2 and TRBJ2-1, with 12 bases fitting TRBD2. Germline CDR1 is WSHSY and CDR2 is SAAADI. This CDR3 is built from 15 residues. Losses at the gene ends were 5 bases for V and 9 bases for J; bases not matched to a gene: 8. The CDR3 DNA reads as TGCGCCAGCAGTCCCCTAGCGGGAGGGCCTGGTGAGCAGTTCTTC. Protein product: CASSPLAGGPGEQFF.

The genes are TRBV19 and TRBJ1-5; D gene unclear. Trimming shortened V by 5 bases and J by 3 bases, and 14 bases separated the two germline ends. The CDR3 is 15 residues long. Per germline, CDR1 LNHDA and CDR2 SQIVND (reference sequence). CDR3 bases: TGTGCCAGTAGTCTTAACTCAGGCTCCAATCAGCCCCAGCATTTT. It codes for CASSLNSGSNQPQHF.

In nucleotides, the CDR3 is TGTGCCAGCAGCCCGGACAGGGCGGGTGAAGCTTTCTTT. Its protein is CASSPDRAGEAFF. The V gene is TRBV14, the J gene TRBJ1-1; 8 bases align to TRBD1. With 4 bases clipped from V and 7 bases from J, the junction kept 5 bases outside the gene matches. Germline V CDR1 and CDR2: SGHDN, FVKESK. CDR3 length equals 13 residues. Together with reference TRBV14 and TRBJ1-1, the CDR3 gives the full variable domain: EAGVTQFPSHSVIEKGQTVTLRCDPISGHDNLYWYRRVMGKEIKFLLHFVKESKQDESGMPNNRFLAERTGGTYSTLKVQPAELEDSGVYFCASSPDRAGEAFFGQGTRLTVV.